This T cell receptor beta chain was identified in a study of cytomegalovirus exposure and HLA in healthy donors (dated 2017 in TCRdb). Some background on the complete study: In an earlier analysis of under 600 of the donors, less than 350 Gb of sequence data and 120 million or so unique TCR beta sequences from 180 million or so T cells were reported. Alongside the repertoire data, information on donor age, sex, ethnicity and CMV serostatus was compiled. The genetic ancestry cluster associated with self-reported Caucasian donors included roughly four fifths of the 398 genotyped donors. The number of typed donors differed by locus: roughly 620-630 for A, B, C, DRB1 and DQB1; approximately 520 for DQA1; some 610 for DPA1; and about 470 for DPB1. A few DR-DQ haplotypes were treated as single units for association and clustering because of strong linkage in the cohort. An early release covering just under 650 HLA-typed donors comprised approximately 290 gigabases of sequencing data and around 80 million unique TCR sequences. The study was designed to test whether signatures of past pathogen exposure could be identified by cataloging public T cell receptors. HLA typing included class I and class II loci at four-digit resolution. In a later analysis, previously published TCR beta repertoires from 600 to 850 donors were re-analyzed and high-resolution HLA genotyping was added so that TCR occurrence patterns could be studied. In addition to the first cohort of 666 subjects, a separate validation cohort of approximately 130 different subjects was used. Genome-wide SNP genotypes for about three fifths of the roughly 700 donors were used in a later genetic analysis, which treated that subset as a discovery cohort. An earlier analysis of around 580 of the donors used high-throughput TCR beta sequencing to judge whether each TCR beta V gene segment behaved as functional or pseudogenic. The study used immunosequencing to profile the T cell repertoires of hundreds of subjects and linked those repertoires to cytomegalovirus serostatus. The study combined high-throughput TCR immunosequencing, statistical association of individual TCRs with disease status, and machine learning to predict cytomegalovirus infection status. Every repertoire in the discovery cohort had been generated on one and the same sequencing platform. Rather than using new phenotypic data, the later analysis identified candidate immune exposures from TCR beta sequences and from how often those sequences occurred across donors. Across 300 to 400 genotyped donors of the cohort, an average of about 250,000 unique TCR beta nucleotide sequences per donor were sequenced, and roughly 20% of those sequences were non-productive. Study-level results and caveats: According to a later genetic analysis, donors in an Asian-associated ancestry cluster had fewer N-insertions in productive TCRs than the approximately 670-donor mean. A further reported finding was that TCR beta sequences accurately predicted the HLA-A and HLA-B alleles for most subjects in the first cohort. Linkage disequilibrium might explain the correlated functional status among segregating V segments, but an unknown experimental factor could not be ruled out. An association between a missense DCLRE1C variant and V-gene and J-gene trimming of TCR beta chains was found in a later genetic analysis and replicated in an independent cohort. Cytomegalovirus status was reported to be diagnosed by the classifier with high specificity and sensitivity in both the original and validation cohorts. Presence/absence analyses assumed roughly uniform sequencing depth across donors, an assumption that may not hold. In an earlier analysis of some 500 of the donors, most TCR beta V segments were observed in productive rearrangements about 90% or about 30% of the time, broadly matching IMGT annotations. About 15 rarely observed V segments, including chromosome 9 orphons, were excluded from the earlier analysis of about 600 of the donors because counts were too low. A total of fewer than 200 TCR beta chains were listed by the study as associated with cytomegalovirus. A cluster of highly shared sequence variants was judged likely to represent a technical artifact of the sequencing pipeline. Three of the identified cytomegalovirus-associated TCR beta chains were confirmed in vitro to be specific for cytomegalovirus antigens. It was suggested by the authors that the approach could potentially be generalized to other disease states and immunological phenotypes. According to a later analysis, TCR association rates differed among HLA loci, with DRB1 alleles showing the most associated TCRs and HLA-C alleles showing the fewest. Across donors, most TCR sequences were observed very rarely, whereas some public TCRs were present in many individuals. The 87-base-pair reads could not distinguish some IMGT-functional V segments, including TRBV6-2 and TRBV6-3, so those segments were excluded. A later analysis associated 16,951 TCR beta sequences with specific HLA alleles at a false discovery rate of 0.05. A later analysis found that HLA-associated TCR beta chains were more clonally expanded and had lower generation probabilities than equally common non-associated chains. When HLA alleles, especially DR and DQ, strongly co-occurred, TCR associations were difficult to assign to individual alleles. CMV serostatus was the only immune exposure information available for the cohort. Because some donors lacked HLA typing at each locus, the association tests relied only on the typed subset. According to a later analysis, most CMV-associated TCR beta chains appeared to be HLA-restricted, and the HLA associations seemed to be driven largely by CMV exposure. A later analysis reported that several top co-occurrence clusters appeared linked to parvovirus B19, influenza, CMV and Epstein-Barr virus. This cohort had only TCR beta chains sequenced, and the lack of alpha or paired-chain data limited which features could be detected.

On this clone: Its antigen has not been determined. Per-nucleotide qualities are absent, and no much larger clonotype sits a single base away.

Here V drops 1 base and J drops 4 bases, and the junction holds 3 bases not matched to any gene. CDR1 is given as LNHDA and CDR2 as SQIVND, both from the germline V gene (reference sequence). Including cysteine and phenylalanine, the CDR3 has 15 amino acids. CDR3 DNA is the only sequence kept; it has 45 bases, read in frame from the first base. The cohort consisted of 650 to 850 healthy bone marrow donors. Cohort members were all nominally healthy when sampled, although unrecorded immune exposures were likely present. The donor was CMV seronegative and was included in the group of over 300 seronegative cohort members. Every donor gave a peripheral blood sample, and the peripheral blood mononuclear cells from that sample were used for TCR beta sequencing. The Qiagen DNeasy Blood Extraction Kit was used to extract genomic DNA from the blood cell samples. The library relied on the immunoSEQ multiplex PCR assay. The multiplex PCR relied on a mix of 60 forward primers for TCR Vbeta segments and 13 reverse primers for TCR Jbeta segments. The CDR3 region of rearranged TCR beta genes was amplified from genomic DNA by a multiplex PCR assay. Amplified TCR beta libraries were sequenced as 87-base-pair reads on the Illumina HiSeq System. As for how the authors treated the data: A later analysis tallied some 79 million unique TCR beta chains across the roughly 610 repertoires, and around 9.9 million of those chains were shared by two or more donors. Raw reads were error-corrected and collapsed into unique sequences with a nearest-neighbor algorithm that merged closely related sequences to remove PCR and sequencing errors. Alignment of CDR3 sequences to IMGT reference sequences was used to assign V, D and J gene segments. Each retained sequence needed at least a six-nucleotide match to both a V gene segment and a J gene segment. Rearrangements were called productive when the CDR3 lacked stop codons and stayed in frame with V and J; all others were non-productive. Following IMGT convention, CDR3 was defined as the stretch from the second conserved V-encoded cysteine up to the conserved J-encoded phenylalanine. The earlier analysis of around 640 of the donors excluded sequences that lacked an unambiguous match to a single V gene segment. In an earlier analysis of a few hundred of the donors, V segments were called functional above 56.7% productive rearrangements and were called segregating when the between-donor standard deviation exceeded 5%. To diagnose cytomegalovirus status from the catalog of TCR beta chain sequences, a statistical classification framework was built. A later analysis assigned V and J genes by comparing TCR nucleotide sequences with IMGT/GENE-DB human TR gene sequences. Using the TCRdist pipeline, a later analysis assigned CDR3 sequences along with most-parsimonious VDJ recombination scenarios. A later analysis defined each TCR beta chain by its CDR3 amino acid sequence plus V-gene family, and excluded reads lacking a unique V-gene family. A later analysis removed 592 highly shared, low-generation-probability nucleotide sequences to deal with suspected cross-contamination and a sequencing artifact. A later analysis calculated a clonal expansion index for each public chain from normalized within-repertoire ranks of inferred template counts. In a later analysis, generation probabilities were computed using a VDJ recombination model fitted to out-of-frame rearrangements, and the results were checked against IGoR. A later analysis scored TCR-TCR, TCR-HLA and TCR-CMV co-occurrence with hypergeometric tests, applying a repertoire-size bias correction to TCR pairs. False discovery rates were estimated in a later analysis by permuting HLA or CMV assignments 20 times. In a later analysis, co-occurring TCRs were grouped with DBSCAN, and TCRdist sequence similarity was added when clustering was performed within HLA-allele-positive subsets. Co-occurrence clustering excluded repertoires with fewer than 30,000 or more than 120,000 public chains, plus five with anomalous nucleotide sharing. TCRdb retrieved this table from immuneACCESS and kept in-frame rearrangements only. Not all clones are present; in checked studies, unresolved V genes account for under half, and no reason is known for the remainder. V, J and clone size are taken as reported in that table, and D and trimming were inferred from the DNA itself. The sample has under 250,000 clones on record, 70% to 85% of them singletons. The top ten clones comprise 3.5% to 4% of the sample.

The sequence joins TRBV19 to TRBJ2-7; 11 junctional bases match TRBD1. The source of this sequence is a male donor in good health and CMV-seronegative. The source material was PBMCs. The nucleotide sequence is TGTGCCAGTAGTATAGCCGGGACAGGGGGGTACGAGCAGTACTTC. This sequence encodes CASSIAGTGGYEQYF.